This entry lists 23 T cell receptor beta chains sequenced from one sample in a study of Graves' ophthalmopathy and Graves' hyperthyroidism. RNA transcripts served as template for amplifying TCR beta CDR3 sequences. Second-round multiplex PCR followed a first-round RT-PCR using HTBI primers. From the multiplex PCR reads, TCRdb called clonotypes with MiXCR, one entry per CDR3 protein. Of about 740,000 distinct CDR3 sequences listed, roughly 40% were seen once; the top ten hold 44%. The sequenced sample was peripheral blood. Source of these receptors: an adult man with Graves' ophthalmopathy.

The gene calls are TRBV6-5 and TRBJ1-1; TRBD1 matches 7 bases. Trimming removed 6 bases from V and 1 base from J; junction bases left unmatched: 8. Germline V lookup: CDR1 MNHEY, CDR2 SVGAGI. The CDR3 has 15 residues. CDR3 DNA sequence: TGTGCCAGCAGCGCCCGACAGGGAACGAACACTGAAGCTTTCTTT. This sequence encodes CASSARQGTNTEAFF.

This clonotype appeared many times. V is TRBV24-1 and J is TRBJ2-5, with 10 bases that match TRBD2. Germline assignment: CDR1 KGHDR and CDR2 SFDVKD. V lost 0 bases to trimming and J lost 4 bases; unmatched junction nucleotides: 1. This CDR3 has 15 residues. CDR3 nucleotide sequence: TGTGCCACCAGTGATTTGCTAGCGGGGGTAGAGACCCAGTACTTC. This encodes CATSDLLAGVETQYF.

The gene calls are TRBV10-3 and TRBJ1-1; D ambiguous. CDR1 and CDR2 from the germline V gene are ENHRY and SYGVKD. The CDR3 spans 13 residues. For the CDR3, the DNA is TGTGAGAGCCGGGGTGAGAAGGACACTGAAGCTTTCTTT. It translates to CESRGEKDTEAFF.

This clonotype was detected ten times or more. This sequence joins TRBV20-1 and TRBJ2-7; perhaps TRBD2 as D (6 bases). Trimming pared 5 bases from V and 2 bases from J, leaving 10 bases between. The CDR3 covers 12 residues. Germline V CDR1 and CDR2: DFQATT, SNEGSKA (reference sequence). The CDR3 reads CSAAREAYEQYF. The DNA of the CDR3 is TGCAGTGCTGCCAGGGAGGCCTACGAGCAGTACTTC.

This clonotype was counted a few times. One base away lies a much larger clone, so this may be a sequencing read error. The chain links TRBV2 to TRBJ2-5; 9 bases align to TRBD2. CDR1 and CDR2 (germline): SNHLY, FYNNEI. The CDR3 is 14 residues long. J was trimmed by 4 bases and V by 7 bases; bases with no gene match: 7. The CDR3 DNA reads as TGTGCCAGCACCCTTAGCGGGGGTGGAGAGACCCAGTACTTC. Translated: CASTLSGGGETQYF.

This chain uses TRBV7-9 with TRBJ1-1, with TRBD1 matching over 9 bases. Per the germline V gene, CDR1 is SEHNR and CDR2 is FQNEAQ (reference sequence). The J segment lost 5 bases and the V segment lost 3 bases, leaving 4 bases of the junction unmatched. This CDR3 has 14 residues. The chain's CDR3 is CASSFEGQGTEAFF. The CDR3 coding sequence is TGTGCCAGCAGCTTTGAAGGACAGGGGACTGAAGCTTTCTTT.

This clonotype appeared many times. The chain couples TRBV7-9 to TRBJ1-4; D is undetermined. Germline V gene data show CDR1 as SEHNR and CDR2 as FQNEAQ (reference sequence). This CDR3 is built from 13 residues. The ends were cut back, 6 bases at V and 8 bases at J, with 13 bases in the middle. The CDR3 region is CASRRSTGEKLFF. CDR3 bases: TGTGCCAGCAGGAGAAGTACGGGGGAAAAACTGTTTTTT.

In this sample, this clonotype turned up a few times. The rearrangement joins TRBV9 to TRBJ2-7; possibly TRBD1 for D (6 bases). This CDR3 has 17 residues. Germline CDR1 reads SGDLS; CDR2 reads YYNGEE. The V end was cut by 5 bases, the J end by 6 bases, with 27 bases between. This chain's CDR3 is CASSTRQATQPKSEQYF. In DNA, the CDR3 is TGTGCCAGCAGTACACGACAGGCCACTCAGCCTAAGTCCGAGCAGTACTTC.

The chain joins TRBV7-9 to TRBJ2-5, with D perhaps matching TRBD2 (7 bases). The CDR3 runs to 15 residues. V was clipped by 5 bases and J by 6 bases, with 19 bases between them. Germline V CDR1 and CDR2: SEHNR, FQNEAQ (reference sequence). For the CDR3, the DNA is TGTGCCAGCAGCCCTGTGGGGGGGGGCACAAAGACCCAGTACTTC. Its translation: CASSPVGGGTKTQYF.

Note on this clonotype: This may come from a read error, since a much larger clone is one base off. This rearrangement joins TRBV5-1 to TRBJ2-3; weak D call: TRBD2 (5 bases). The germline CDR1 and CDR2 sequences are SGHRS and YFSETQ. The CDR3 loop spans 12 amino acids. The CDR3 loop is CASSGGPDTRYF. DNA of the CDR3: TGCGCCAGCAGCGGAGGCCCAGATACGCGGTATTTT.

The chain recombines TRBV29-1 with TRBJ2-2, with 8 bases fitting TRBD1. CDR1 is SQVTM and CDR2 is ANQGSEA in the germline V gene. J gave up 17 bases and V 7 bases, and 9 bases lay outside the gene matches. The length of the CDR3 is 10 residues. DNA of the CDR3: TGCAGCGCCGGGTCGGGACAGGTCTTTTTT. It yields the protein CSAGSGQVFF.

A few counts support this clonotype. V gene TRBV7-3 combines with J gene TRBJ1-1; D may be TRBD1 (6 bases). The CDR3 runs 13 residues. Trimming stripped 5 bases from V and 5 bases from J, with 12 bases between. Germline CDR1 reads SGHTA; CDR2 reads FQGTGA. For the CDR3, the DNA is TGTGCCAGCAGCCGCAACAGGGAAACTGAAGCTTTCTTT. This codes for CASSRNRETEAFF.

This chain links TRBV2 with TRBJ2-7; the D gene could be TRBD1 or TRBD2 (5 bases each). CDR3 size: 13 residues. V lost 7 bases, J lost 5 bases, and 15 bases lay in between. Per the germline V gene, CDR1 is SNHLY and CDR2 is FYNNEI. CDR3 loop: CASMEGDSDEQYF. The DNA of the CDR3 is TGTGCCAGCATGGAAGGGGATAGCGACGAGCAGTACTTC.

This clonotype appeared a few times. V usage is TRBV14 and J usage is TRBJ2-7; unclear D gene. Germline V gives CDR1 SGHDN, CDR2 FVKESK. The CDR3 length is 12 residues. V gave up 6 bases and J gave up 4 bases, with 10 bases separating them. The CDR3 coding sequence is TGTGCCAGCAGTCAGAACCAATACGAGCAGTACTTC. It translates to CASSQNQYEQYF.

This clonotype occurred once. The CDR3 protein is CSAPLAGLVADTQYF. CDR3 DNA: TGCAGCGCACCTTTAGCGGGTTTAGTGGCAGATACGCAGTATTTT. The V call is TRBV29-1, the J call TRBJ2-3; 7 bases fit TRBD2. The germline V gene has CDR1 SQVTM and CDR2 ANQGSEA. The CDR3 has 15 amino acids. V gave up 7 bases and J gave up 4 bases; unmatched junction bases: 14.

The J gene is TRBJ2-2, the V gene TRBV7-2, with a weak D call TRBD1 (5 bases). V was trimmed by 1 base and J by 5 bases, leaving 14 bases between them. Germline V lookup: CDR1 SGHTA, CDR2 FQGNSA. This CDR3 is 16 amino acids long. The CDR3 DNA sequence: TGTGCCAGCAGCTTAGTCCCGACAGCTAGAACCGGGGAGCTGTTTTTT. Translation gives CASSLVPTARTGELFF.

This clonotype was counted between two and nine times. This chain uses TRBV25-1 with TRBJ2-2; 7 bases map to TRBD1. Unmatched junction bases numbered 13, after V lost 9 bases and J lost 3 bases. The CDR3 totals 16 residues. Germline V gene data show CDR1 as MGHDK and CDR2 as SYGVNS. The CDR3 DNA is TGTGCCAGTACCACCCCGGGACAGCTGGACACCGGGGAGCTGTTTTTT. Its translation: CASTTPGQLDTGELFF.

This clonotype showed up many times. V usage is TRBV2 and J usage is TRBJ1-1; D is ambiguous. The CDR3 is 15 amino acids. The V gene lost 0 bases and the J gene lost 6 bases, with 14 bases spanning the gap. Germline V gene sequence: CDR1 SNHLY, CDR2 FYNNEI. The CDR3 bases are TGTGCCAGCAGTGAAGCCTACGTGGGGTACTCTGAAGCTTTCTTT. Protein: CASSEAYVGYSEAFF. The entire variable domain, with the rest obtained from reference TRBV2 and TRBJ1-1, is as follows: EPEVTQTPSHQVTQMGQEVILRCVPISNHLYFYWYRQILGQKVEFLVSFYNNEISEKSEIFDDQFSVERPDGSNFTLKIRSTKLEDSAMYFCASSEAYVGYSEAFFGQGTRLTVV.

The sample holds one count of this clonotype. The J gene is TRBJ1-2, the V gene TRBV4-3, with no clear D. Germline values: CDR1 LGHNA, CDR2 YSLEER. This CDR3 has 13 amino acids. V lost 3 bases, J lost 6 bases, and 11 bases lay in between. The DNA of the CDR3 is TGCGCCAGCAGCCAGGGAGGAGATGATGGCTACACCTTC. Translating gives CASSQGGDDGYTF.

This clonotype was observed many times. This rearrangement joins TRBV10-3 to TRBJ1-2; 7 nucleotides align to TRBD1. J lost 2 bases, V lost 9 bases, and 9 bases had no gene match. Looked up from germline, CDR1 is ENHRY and CDR2 is SYGVKD. The CDR3 is 14 amino acids. The DNA for the CDR3 is TGTGCCATACAGGGACAGCAAAACAACTATGGCTACACCTTC. Its protein product is CAIQGQQNNYGYTF.

This clonotype was observed a handful of times. The V call is TRBV7-2, the J call TRBJ1-2; D is perhaps TRBD1 (5 bases). The V end was cut by 1 base, the J end by 4 bases, with 13 bases between. The length of the CDR3 is 15 residues. CDR1 SGHTA and CDR2 FQGNSA come from the germline V gene. CDR3 DNA: TGTGCCAGCAGCTTAGAGAGCCGGGGCTTCTATGGCTACACCTTC. Translated: CASSLESRGFYGYTF.

As to this clonotype: Being one base from a much bigger clone, this may be a read error. V is TRBV29-1 and J is TRBJ1-2; TRBD1 agrees at 7 bases. In germline, CDR1 is SQVTM, CDR2 ANQGSEA. CDR3 length equals 14 residues. This CDR3 is CNVEGEGQPYGYTF. The CDR3 DNA reads as TGCAACGTTGAAGGGGAGGGACAGCCATATGGCTACACCTTC. Full variable domain (outside the CDR3, taken from reference TRBV29-1 and TRBJ1-2): SAVISQKPSRDICQRGTSLTIQCQVDSQVTMMFWYRQQPGQSLTLIATANQGSEATYESGFVIDKFPISRPNLTFSTLTVSNMSPEDSSIYLCNVEGEGQPYGYTFGSGTRLTVV.

This clonotype was seen ten or more times. The V call is TRBV15, the J call TRBJ2-7; the match to TRBD1 covers 8 bases. This CDR3 has 16 residues. The V gene's germline CDR1 is LNHNV and CDR2 YYDKDF (reference sequence). With 3 bases clipped from V and 0 bases from J, the junction kept 7 bases outside the gene matches. CDR3 DNA sequence: TGTGCCACCAGCAGCATAGGGACAGGAGCCTCCTACGAGCAGTACTTC. Residues: CATSSIGTGASYEQYF.